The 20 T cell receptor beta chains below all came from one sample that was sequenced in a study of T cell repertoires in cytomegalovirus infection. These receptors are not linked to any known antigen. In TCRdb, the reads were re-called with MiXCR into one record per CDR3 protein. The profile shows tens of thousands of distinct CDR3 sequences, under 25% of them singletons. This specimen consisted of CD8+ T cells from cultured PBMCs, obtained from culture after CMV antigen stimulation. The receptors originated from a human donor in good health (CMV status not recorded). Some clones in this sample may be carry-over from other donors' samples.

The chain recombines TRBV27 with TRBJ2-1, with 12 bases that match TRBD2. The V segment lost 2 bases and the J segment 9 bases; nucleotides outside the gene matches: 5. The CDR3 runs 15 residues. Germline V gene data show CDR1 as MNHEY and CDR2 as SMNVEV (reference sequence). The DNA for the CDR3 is TGTGCCAGCAGTTTAGGACTAGCGGGACAGAGTGAGCAGTTCTTC. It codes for CASSLGLAGQSEQFF.

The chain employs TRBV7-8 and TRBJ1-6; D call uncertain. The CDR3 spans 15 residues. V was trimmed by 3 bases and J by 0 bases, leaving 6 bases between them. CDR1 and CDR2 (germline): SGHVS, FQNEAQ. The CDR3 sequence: CASSFVNSYNSPLHF. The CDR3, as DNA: TGTGCCAGCAGCTTCGTCAACTCCTATAATTCACCCCTCCACTTT.

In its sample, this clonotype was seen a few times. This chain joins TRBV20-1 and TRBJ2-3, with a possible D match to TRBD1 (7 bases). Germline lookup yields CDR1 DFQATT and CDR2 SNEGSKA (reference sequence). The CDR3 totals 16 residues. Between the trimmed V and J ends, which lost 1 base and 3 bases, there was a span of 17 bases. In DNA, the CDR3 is TGCAGTGCTAGAGGGAGGGACAGTCCACGGACAGATACGCAGTATTTT. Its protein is CSARGRDSPRTDTQYF.

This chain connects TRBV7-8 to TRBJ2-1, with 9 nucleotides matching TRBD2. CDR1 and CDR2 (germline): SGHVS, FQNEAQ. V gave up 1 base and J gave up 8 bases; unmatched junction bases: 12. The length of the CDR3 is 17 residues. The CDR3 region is CASSLVFAGGPWDEQFF. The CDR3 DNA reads TGTGCCAGCAGCTTAGTATTCGCGGGGGGGCCTTGGGATGAGCAGTTCTTC.

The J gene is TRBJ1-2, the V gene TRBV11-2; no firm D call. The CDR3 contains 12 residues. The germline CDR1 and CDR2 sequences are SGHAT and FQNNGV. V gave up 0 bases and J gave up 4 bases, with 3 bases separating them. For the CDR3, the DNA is TGTGCCAGCAGCTTAGAGGGCTATGGCTACACCTTC. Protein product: CASSLEGYGYTF.

In nucleotides, the CDR3 is TGTGCCAGCAGCTTAGGATCCTGGGGGAATGAGCAGTTCTTC. Protein sequence: CASSLGSWGNEQFF. V gene TRBV11-3 combines with J gene TRBJ2-1, with D tentatively TRBD1 or TRBD2 (5 bases each). The germline CDR1 and CDR2 sequences are SGHNT and YENEEA. The ends were cut back, 1 base at V and 7 bases at J, with 11 bases in the middle. CDR3 length: 14 amino acids.

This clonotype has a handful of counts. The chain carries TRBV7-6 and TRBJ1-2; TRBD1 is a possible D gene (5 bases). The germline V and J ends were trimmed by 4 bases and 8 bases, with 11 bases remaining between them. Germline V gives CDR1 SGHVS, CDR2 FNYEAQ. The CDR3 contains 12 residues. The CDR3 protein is CASSSREAGYTF. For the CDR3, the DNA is TGTGCCAGCAGCTCCAGGGAGGCAGGCTACACCTTC. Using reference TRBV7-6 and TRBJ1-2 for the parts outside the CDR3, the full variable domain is GAGVSQSPRYKVTKRGQDVALRCDPISGHVSLYWYRQALGQGPEFLTYFNYEAQQDKSGLPNDRFSAERPEGSISTLTIQRTEQRDSAMYRCASSSREAGYTFGSGTRLTVV.

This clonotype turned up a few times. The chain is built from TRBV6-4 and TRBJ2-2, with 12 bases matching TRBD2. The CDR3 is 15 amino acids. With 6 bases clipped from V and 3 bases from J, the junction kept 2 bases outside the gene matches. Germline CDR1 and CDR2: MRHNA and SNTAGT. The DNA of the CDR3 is TGTGCCAGCAGCAGGACTAGCGGGGACACCGGGGAGCTGTTTTTT. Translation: CASSRTSGDTGELFF.

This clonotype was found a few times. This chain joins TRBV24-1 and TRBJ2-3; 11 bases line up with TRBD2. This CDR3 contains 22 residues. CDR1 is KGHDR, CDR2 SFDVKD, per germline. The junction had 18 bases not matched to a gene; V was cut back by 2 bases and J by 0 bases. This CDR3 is CATSDSGQQTSGDIISTDTQYF. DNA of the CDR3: TGTGCCACCAGTGATTCGGGACAGCAGACTAGCGGGGACATCATAAGCACAGATACGCAGTATTTT.

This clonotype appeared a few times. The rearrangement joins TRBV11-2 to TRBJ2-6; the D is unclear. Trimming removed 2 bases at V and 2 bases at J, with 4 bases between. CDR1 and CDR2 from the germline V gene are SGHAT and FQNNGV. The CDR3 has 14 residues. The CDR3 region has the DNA TGTGCCAGCAGCTTAAATCCTGGGGCCAACGTCCTGACTTTC. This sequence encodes CASSLNPGANVLTF.

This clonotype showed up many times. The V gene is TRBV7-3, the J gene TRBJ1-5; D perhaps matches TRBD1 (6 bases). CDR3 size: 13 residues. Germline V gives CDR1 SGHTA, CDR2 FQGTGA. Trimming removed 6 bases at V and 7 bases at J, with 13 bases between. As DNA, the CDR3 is TGTGCCAGCAGTTTACAGGGTGGACAGCCCCAGCATTTT. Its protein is CASSLQGGQPQHF.

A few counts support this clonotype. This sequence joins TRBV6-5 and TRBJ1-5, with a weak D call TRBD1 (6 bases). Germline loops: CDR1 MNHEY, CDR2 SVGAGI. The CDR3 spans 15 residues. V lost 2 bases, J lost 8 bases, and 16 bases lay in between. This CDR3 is CASSYDRTTPEPQHF. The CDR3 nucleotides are TGTGCCAGCAGTTACGACAGGACAACCCCGGAGCCCCAGCATTTT.

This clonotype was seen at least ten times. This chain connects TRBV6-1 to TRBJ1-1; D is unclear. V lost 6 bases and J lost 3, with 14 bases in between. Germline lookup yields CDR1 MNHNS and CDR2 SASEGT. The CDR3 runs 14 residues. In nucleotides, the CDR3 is TGTGCCAGCAGAAGCTTTGGCGGGGACACTGAAGCTTTCTTT. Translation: CASRSFGGDTEAFF.

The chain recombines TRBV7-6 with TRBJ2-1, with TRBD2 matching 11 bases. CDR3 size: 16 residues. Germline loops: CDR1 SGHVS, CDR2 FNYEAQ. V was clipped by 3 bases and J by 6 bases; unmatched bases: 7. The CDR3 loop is CASSFIAGGPLNEQFF. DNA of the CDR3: TGTGCCAGCAGCTTTATAGCGGGAGGGCCACTCAATGAGCAGTTCTTC. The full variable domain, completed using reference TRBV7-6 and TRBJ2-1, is GAGVSQSPRYKVTKRGQDVALRCDPISGHVSLYWYRQALGQGPEFLTYFNYEAQQDKSGLPNDRFSAERPEGSISTLTIQRTEQRDSAMYRCASSFIAGGPLNEQFFGPGTRLTVL.

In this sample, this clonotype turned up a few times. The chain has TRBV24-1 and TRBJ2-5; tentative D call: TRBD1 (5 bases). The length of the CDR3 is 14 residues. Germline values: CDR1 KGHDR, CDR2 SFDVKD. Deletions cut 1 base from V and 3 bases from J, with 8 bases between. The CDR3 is CATSDFGAEETQYF. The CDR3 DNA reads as TGTGCCACCAGTGATTTTGGGGCAGAAGAGACCCAGTACTTC.

CDR3 nucleotides: TGTGCCAGCAGCTTAGGAGGACGGGACTACGAGCAGTACTTC. This translates into CASSLGGRDYEQYF. The gene calls are TRBV11-1 and TRBJ2-7, with a weak D call TRBD2 (5 bases). V lost 1 base and J lost 3, with 10 bases in between. The CDR3 has 14 amino acids. CDR1 is SGHAT and CDR2 is FQDESV in the germline V gene (reference sequence). Filled out from reference TRBV11-1 and TRBJ2-7, the complete variable domain reads EAEVAQSPRYKITEKSQAVAFWCDPISGHATLYWYRQILGQGPELLVQFQDESVVDDSQLPKDRFSAERLKGVDSTLKIQPAELGDSAMYLCASSLGGRDYEQYFGPGTRLTVT.

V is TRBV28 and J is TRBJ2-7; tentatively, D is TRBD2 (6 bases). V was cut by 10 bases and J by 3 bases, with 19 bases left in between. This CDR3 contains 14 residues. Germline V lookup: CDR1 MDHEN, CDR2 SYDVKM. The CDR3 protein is CATSGGARNYEQYF. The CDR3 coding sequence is TGTGCCACTTCGGGCGGGGCCAGGAACTACGAGCAGTACTTC.

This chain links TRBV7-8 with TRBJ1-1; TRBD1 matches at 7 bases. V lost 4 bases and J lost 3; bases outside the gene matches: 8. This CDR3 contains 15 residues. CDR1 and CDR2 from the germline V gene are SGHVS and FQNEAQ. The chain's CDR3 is CASSYAGGWDTEAFF. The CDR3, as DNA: TGTGCCAGCAGCTACGCAGGGGGATGGGACACTGAAGCTTTCTTT.

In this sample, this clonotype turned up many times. CDR3 region: CASSFDRASNYGYTF. In nucleotides, the CDR3 is TGTGCCAGCAGCTTCGACAGGGCGTCTAACTATGGCTACACCTTC. V is TRBV27 and J is TRBJ1-2; TRBD1 aligns across 7 bases. CDR3 size: 15 residues. The junction had 7 bases not matched to a gene; V was cut back by 6 bases and J by 0 bases. Per germline, CDR1 MNHEY and CDR2 SMNVEV (reference sequence).

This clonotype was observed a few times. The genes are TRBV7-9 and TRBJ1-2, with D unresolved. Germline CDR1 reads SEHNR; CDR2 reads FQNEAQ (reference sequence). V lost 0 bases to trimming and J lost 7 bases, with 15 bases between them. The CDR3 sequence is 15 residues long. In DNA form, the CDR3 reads TGTGCCAGCAGCTTAGCAGGTGGCAGATTAGTTGGCTACACCTTC. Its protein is CASSLAGGRLVGYTF. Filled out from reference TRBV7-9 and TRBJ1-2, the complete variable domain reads DTGVSQNPRHKITKRGQNVTFRCDPISEHNRLYWYRQTLGQGPEFLTYFQNEAQLEKSRLLSDRFSAERPKGSFSTLEIQRTEQGDSAMYLCASSLAGGRLVGYTFGSGTRLTVV.